This T cell receptor (beta chain) was sequenced for a study of T-cell reconstitution after alpha-beta-depleted transplantation in children. V lost 4 bases, J lost 3 bases, and 10 bases stayed unmatched. The CDR3 has 17 residues. Germline values: CDR1 SGHRS, CDR2 YFSETQ. This clonotype was counted a few times. Unique molecular identifiers were incorporated into the prepared TCRbeta library. TCRdb re-derived calls from the PCR reads in MiXCR, one entry per CDR3 protein. Of approximately 130,000 distinct CDR3 sequences listed, approximately 8.7% were seen once; the top ten hold approximately 25%. This receptor was identified in a girl under three years old who had a stem cell transplant for combined immunodeficiency, so the T cells may come from the graft donor. The V call is TRBV5-1, the J call TRBJ2-2; 9 positions match TRBD1. Here the sequenced sample was PBMCs, mostly from graft donor cells, taken 180 days after TCRalphabeta/CD19-depleted stem cell transplant. The CDR3, as DNA: TGCGCCAGCAGCCCCGCAGGGACAGGGTCCTACACCGGGGAGCTGTTTTTT. It yields the protein CASSPAGTGSYTGELFF. The full variable domain, rest sourced from reference TRBV5-1 and TRBJ2-2, is KAGVTQTPRYLIKTRGQQVTLSCSPISGHRSVSWYQQTPGQGLQFLFEYFSETQRNKGNFPGRFSGRQFSNSRSEMNVSTLELGDSALYLCASSPAGTGSYTGELFFGEGSRLTVL.